A selection of T cell receptor beta chains follows, all from one sample in a study of T cell responses to AZD1222 COVID-19 vaccine. Clones were read by immunoSEQ multiplex PCR, and TCRdb kept only the in-frame ones, dropping some. This sample has about 170,000 clones, with just under 95% found just once. The sample here was peripheral blood, taken on day 0 of AZD1222 vaccination. These receptors came from an adult in good health. Each CDR3 is given with its conserved first and last residue. A D gene is named only where the DNA matches it firmly. Rows give clone size only sometimes, using once, few, many, or a class for an expanded clone.

abundance: .
v_gene: TRBV5-6
j_gene: TRBJ2-7
d_gene: TRBD1
len: 14
CDR3aa: CASSLGTGTYEQYF
CDR3nt: TGTGCCAGCAGCTTGGGGACAGGGACCTACGAGCAGTACTTC

abundance: .
v_gene: TRBV18
j_gene: TRBJ1-1
d_gene: .
len: 15
CDR3aa: CASSPGQQRNTEAFF
CDR3nt: TGTGCCAGCTCACCTGGACAGCAAAGGAACACTGAAGCTTTCTTT

abundance: .
v_gene: TRBV11-2
j_gene: TRBJ2-7
d_gene: TRBD1
len: 16
CDR3aa: CASSYTGTGGRYEQYF
CDR3nt: TGTGCCAGCAGCTACACCGGGACAGGGGGCCGCTACGAGCAGTACTTC

abundance: once
v_gene: TRBV11-2
j_gene: TRBJ1-2
d_gene: .
len: 15
CDR3aa: CASSQTGDRFDGYTF
CDR3nt: TGTGCCAGCAGTCAAACCGGTGACCGTTTTGATGGCTACACCTTC

abundance: once
v_gene: TRBV21-1
j_gene: TRBJ2-3
d_gene: .
len: 15
CDR3aa: CASSSSGENTDTQYF
CDR3nt: TGTGCCAGCAGCAGTAGCGGGGAGAACACAGATACGCAGTATTTT

abundance: .
v_gene: TRBV5-1
j_gene: TRBJ2-3
d_gene: TRBD2
len: 14
CDR3aa: CASSSGGPADTQYF
CDR3nt: TGCGCCAGCAGCTCGGGGGGGCCCGCAGATACGCAGTATTTT

abundance: many
v_gene: TRBV5-1
j_gene: TRBJ1-5
d_gene: .
len: 15
CDR3aa: CASSPGWGSNQPQHF
CDR3nt: TGCGCCAGCAGCCCCGGATGGGGTAGCAATCAGCCCCAGCATTTT

abundance: .
v_gene: TRBV7-2
j_gene: TRBJ1-4
d_gene: .
len: 16
CDR3aa: CASSFEPGLSNEKLFF
CDR3nt: TGTGCCAGCAGCTTTGAACCGGGACTGAGTAATGAAAAACTGTTTTTT

abundance: .
v_gene: TRBV3-1/TRBV3-2
j_gene: TRBJ2-6
d_gene: .
len: 18
CDR3aa: CASSQGRRLPSGANVLTF
CDR3nt: TGTGCCAGCAGCCAGGGACGCAGACTACCCTCTGGGGCCAACGTCCTGACTTTC

abundance: .
v_gene: TRBV19
j_gene: TRBJ1-5
d_gene: .
len: 17
CDR3aa: CASSIYAGVIGNQPQHF
CDR3nt: TGTGCCAGTAGTATCTACGCCGGGGTGATCGGCAATCAGCCCCAGCATTTT